A selection of T cell receptor beta chains follows, all from one sample in a study of molecular identifiers for immune sequencing clone quantification. TCRdb redid the calling of the PCR reads with MiXCR, one entry per CDR3 protein. The sample has 550,000 to 750,000 distinct CDR3 sequences, about 20% seen once. The sample taken for sequencing was naive CD8+ T cells from blood, with Jurkat cell RNA spiked in. These receptors came from a human donor in good health. Some libraries in this study had Jurkat cell RNA spiked in. CDR3s include the opening cysteine and the closing phenylalanine or tryptophan. The order of the fields is clone size, D gene, V gene, J gene, CDR3 DNA, CDR3 protein. The D gene is left open where the match is weak. Clone size is shown for a subset of rows, as once, few, many or a class of expanded clone.

size: many; D: TRBD2; V: TRBV7-6; J: TRBJ2-1; DNA: TGTGCCAGCAGCTTACTGGATGAGCGGGGGAATGAGCAGTTCTTC; CDR3: CASSLLDERGNEQFF
size: many; D: NA; V: TRBV4-1; J: TRBJ1-1; DNA: TGCGCCAGCAGCCAAGGGCCCGGTGGGGGAAGAAACACTGAAGCTTTCTTT; CDR3: CASSQGPGGGRNTEAFF
size: many; D: NA; V: TRBV5-6; J: TRBJ2-3; DNA: TGTGCCAGCAGCTTATACAGGGATCTGCCAGATACGCAGTATTTT; CDR3: CASSLYRDLPDTQYF
size: many; D: TRBD1; V: TRBV12-3/TRBV12-4; J: TRBJ1-2; DNA: TGTGCCAGCAGTTTAGCCGGGACAGCTTATGGCTACACCTTC; CDR3: CASSLAGTAYGYTF
size: few; D: TRBD1; V: TRBV4-1; J: TRBJ1-2; DNA: TGCGCCAGCAGCCACACCGGGACAGGGGCCCACTATGGCTACACCTTC; CDR3: CASSHTGTGAHYGYTF
size: many; D: TRBD1; V: TRBV23-1; J: TRBJ2-2; DNA: TGCGCCAGCAGTCAATCGATGGCAGGGGGCTTGTTCGGGGAGCTGTTTTTT; CDR3: CASSQSMAGGLFGELFF
size: NA; D: NA; V: TRBV5-4; J: TRBJ2-7; DNA: TGTGCCAGCAGCTTGTTGGGGGTTAGGTCCTACGAGCAGTACTTC; CDR3: CASSLLGVRSYEQYF
size: few; D: NA; V: TRBV27; J: TRBJ1-1; DNA: TGTGCCAGCAGCAGGGTACAGAACACTGAAGCTTTCTTT; CDR3: CASSRVQNTEAFF
size: many; D: TRBD2; V: TRBV7-2; J: TRBJ2-1; DNA: TGTGCCAGCAGCTTTTCCGGGACTAGTTACAATGAGCAGTTCTTC; CDR3: CASSFSGTSYNEQFF
size: few; D: NA; V: TRBV27; J: TRBJ2-5; DNA: TGTGCCAGCAGTTTATATATGGCGGGACCCCAAGAGACCCAGTACTTC; CDR3: CASSLYMAGPQETQYF
size: many; D: NA; V: TRBV6-5; J: TRBJ1-1; DNA: TGTGCCAGCAGTTACTACGGCGACACTGAAGCTTTCTTT; CDR3: CASSYYGDTEAFF
size: few; D: TRBD2; V: TRBV7-6; J: TRBJ2-7; DNA: TGTGCCAGCAGCTTATACTCCAGTTCGGGGGGATACGAGCAGTACTTC; CDR3: CASSLYSSSGGYEQYF
size: many; D: TRBD2; V: TRBV5-1; J: TRBJ2-1; DNA: TGCGCCAGCAGCTTAGAGCGGGGGCCCTACAATGAGCAGTTCTTC; CDR3: CASSLERGPYNEQFF
size: many; D: TRBD1; V: TRBV28; J: TRBJ2-3; DNA: TGTGCCAGCAGTAAACAGGGGGCGATTTTGAGAGATACGCAGTATTTT; CDR3: CASSKQGAILRDTQYF
size: few; D: TRBD1; V: TRBV9; J: TRBJ1-6; DNA: TGTGCCGGCAGCGAGACAGGGGAGTATAATTCACCCCTCCACTTT; CDR3: CAGSETGEYNSPLHF
size: many; D: NA; V: TRBV4-3; J: TRBJ1-1; DNA: TGCGCCAGCAGCCAGTACAAGGCGGACACTGAAGCTTTCTTT; CDR3: CASSQYKADTEAFF
size: many; D: TRBD1; V: TRBV12-5; J: TRBJ2-3; DNA: TGTGCTAGTGGTACCGGACAGGGGGAAGATACGCAGTATTTT; CDR3: CASGTGQGEDTQYF
size: many; D: NA; V: TRBV7-6; J: TRBJ1-1; DNA: TGTGCCAGCAGCTCGGACCCAAACTCTGAAGCTTTCTTT; CDR3: CASSSDPNSEAFF
size: many; D: NA; V: TRBV7-9; J: TRBJ2-7; DNA: TGTGCCAGCAGCCCGGACTTGATGTACGAGCAGTACTTC; CDR3: CASSPDLMYEQYF
size: few; D: TRBD1; V: TRBV7-3; J: TRBJ2-1; DNA: TGTGCCAGCAGCCCCTTGACAGGGGCCGGGAATGAGCAGTTCTTC; CDR3: CASSPLTGAGNEQFF
size: many; D: NA; V: TRBV20-1; J: TRBJ2-7; DNA: TGCAGTGCTAGGCTTGGGGTCGCCTACGAGCAGTACTTC; CDR3: CSARLGVAYEQYF
size: many; D: TRBD2; V: TRBV20-1; J: TRBJ2-1; DNA: TGCAGTGCTAGAGTGGAAGCGGGGGTCTACAATGAGCAGTTCTTC; CDR3: CSARVEAGVYNEQFF
size: few; D: TRBD1; V: TRBV6-2/TRBV6-3; J: TRBJ1-2; DNA: TGTGCCAGCAGTACCCGGGACAGGGGGTCGAACTATGGCTACACCTTC; CDR3: CASSTRDRGSNYGYTF
size: NA; D: TRBD1; V: TRBV11-2; J: TRBJ2-7; DNA: TGTGCCAGCAGCCCCCAGGGGGGACAGGGGGCCTACGAGCAGTACTTC; CDR3: CASSPQGGQGAYEQYF
size: many; D: TRBD2; V: TRBV5-1; J: TRBJ2-4; DNA: TGCGCCAGCAGCTTGGAGGGACTAGCGGGAGTTCCGTACTTC; CDR3: CASSLEGLAGVPYF
size: few; D: NA; V: TRBV11-2; J: TRBJ1-4; DNA: TGTGCCAGCAGCTTAGAGGAGACAGCAACTAATGAAAAACTGTTTTTT; CDR3: CASSLEETATNEKLFF
size: many; D: NA; V: TRBV18; J: TRBJ1-1; DNA: TGTGCCAGCTCATCTTATGGGGTAACGGACACTGAAGCTTTCTTT; CDR3: CASSSYGVTDTEAFF
size: many; D: NA; V: TRBV29-1; J: TRBJ2-3; DNA: TGCAGCGTTGTTGTAGATACGCAGTATTTT; CDR3: CSVVVDTQYF
size: many; D: NA; V: TRBV4-3; J: TRBJ1-4; DNA: TGCGCCAGCAGCCAAAAGGGGACGGTTGCAACTAATGAAAAACTGTTTTTT; CDR3: CASSQKGTVATNEKLFF
size: few; D: TRBD1; V: TRBV10-2; J: TRBJ2-7; DNA: TGCGCCAGCAGTGAGGACAGGGTAGAGGACGAGCAGTACTTC; CDR3: CASSEDRVEDEQYF
size: many; D: TRBD2; V: TRBV29-1; J: TRBJ2-5; DNA: TGCAGCGTTGACGGAGGCATAGCGGGGGACGAGACCCAGTACTTC; CDR3: CSVDGGIAGDETQYF